This T cell receptor beta chain comes out of a study of CD8+ T cells in alopecia areata. Turning to the study itself: People stayed on tofacitinib for 6 to 18 months, then stopped the drug for 6 months.

The CDR3 sequence is 16 residues long. Per germline, CDR1 SGHRS and CDR2 YFSETQ. Losses at the gene ends were 2 bases for V and 6 bases for J; bases not matched to a gene: 7. Following extraction, RNA underwent reverse transcription to cDNA, which served as the sequencing template. Only in-frame clones appear in the TCRdb table, and some are missing; sequencing was by immunoSEQ multiplex PCR. The sample lists some 180,000 clones, around 63% occurring once. This clone came up a few times. Its antigen remains unknown. Findings and limits, study-wide: With patients, TCR sharing proved less clear than in mice, a difference possibly related to HLA.

The gene calls are TRBV5-1 and TRBJ2-3; 12 nucleotides agree with TRBD1. Sample: CD4+ T cells sorted from blood, taken at week 0. This receptor was taken from a human donor with alopecia areata. This CDR3 is CASSLGTGGRQDTQYF. The CDR3 region has the DNA TGCGCCAGCAGCTTAGGGACAGGGGGCCGCCAGGATACGCAGTATTTT.